This TCR beta chain was sequenced in a study of blood T cell repertoires in COVID-19. Background on the study: Samples representing acute and convalescent COVID-19 were sourced from the United States, Italy and Spain. PBMCs, B-cell-depleted T cells, or T cells were the source of the cDNA or gDNA that made up the material.

In the source study's methods: Quantification of nucleated cells was approximated via reference gene primer amplification. Here immunoSEQ multiplex PCR was the method, and the copy in TCRdb shows in-frame clones only, minus some. That table is the source of V, J and clone size, and D and trimming were worked out from the DNA. The sample has some 240,000 clones; 65% to 90% are singletons. This clone was recorded only once. While infection was still active, Seattle patients were enrolled and then followed longitudinally. Trimming removed 4 bases from V and 9 bases from J, with 12 bases in between. The CDR3 runs to 12 residues.

The chain carries TRBV23-1 and TRBJ1-1; no clear D. TRBV23-1 is designated an ORF whose function remains uncertain. This TCR was sampled from a woman between 65 and 79 years old with COVID-19, enrolled during active disease. Input material: peripheral blood. CDR3 in DNA: TGCGCCAGCAGTCCCGGAGGCCCACAAGCTTTCTTT. This gives the protein CASSPGGPQAFF.